The T cell receptor (beta chain) described here comes from a study of T cell clonality in common variable immunodeficiency. Points on this clone: What it binds is not known. The CDR3 extends 3 residues past the end of the read, so its final part is completed from the germline J gene.

Profiling relied on immunoSEQ multiplex PCR, and the TCRdb table lists in-frame clones only, not all of them. The sample yields about 42,000 clones, without any singletons. Study-level findings and limits: Shared TCRbeta clones were fewer between CVID subjects than controls. T cell subpopulation sequencing would be needed to explain CVID clonality. In common variable immunodeficiency, TCR beta chains reportedly carried fewer deletions and N-nucleotide insertions.

Per the germline V gene, CDR1 is SNHLY and CDR2 is FYNNEI. The CDR3 contains 14 residues. V was trimmed by 4 bases and J by 5 bases, leaving 14 bases between them. Blood samples were heparinized, roughly 4.5 to 8.5 ml per donor. The receptor comes from a human donor with common variable immunodeficiency. The V gene is TRBV2, the J gene TRBJ1-1; D perhaps matches TRBD1 (5 bases). What was sequenced was peripheral blood mononuclear cells. CDR3 DNA, as far as it was read: TGTGCCAGCAGTGGAGACAGCCGGAGGACTGAA. It encodes CASSGDSRRTE. The entire CDR3 protein is CASSGDSRRTEAFF.